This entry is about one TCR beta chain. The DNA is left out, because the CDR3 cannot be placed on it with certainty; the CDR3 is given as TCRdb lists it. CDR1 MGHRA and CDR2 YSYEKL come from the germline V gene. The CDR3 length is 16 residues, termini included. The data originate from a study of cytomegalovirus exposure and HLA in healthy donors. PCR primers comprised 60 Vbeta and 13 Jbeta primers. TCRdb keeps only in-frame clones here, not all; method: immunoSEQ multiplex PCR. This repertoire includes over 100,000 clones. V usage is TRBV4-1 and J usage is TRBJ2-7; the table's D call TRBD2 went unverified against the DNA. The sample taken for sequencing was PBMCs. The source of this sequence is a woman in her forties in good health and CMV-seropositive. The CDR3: CASSPSGREASYEQYF.